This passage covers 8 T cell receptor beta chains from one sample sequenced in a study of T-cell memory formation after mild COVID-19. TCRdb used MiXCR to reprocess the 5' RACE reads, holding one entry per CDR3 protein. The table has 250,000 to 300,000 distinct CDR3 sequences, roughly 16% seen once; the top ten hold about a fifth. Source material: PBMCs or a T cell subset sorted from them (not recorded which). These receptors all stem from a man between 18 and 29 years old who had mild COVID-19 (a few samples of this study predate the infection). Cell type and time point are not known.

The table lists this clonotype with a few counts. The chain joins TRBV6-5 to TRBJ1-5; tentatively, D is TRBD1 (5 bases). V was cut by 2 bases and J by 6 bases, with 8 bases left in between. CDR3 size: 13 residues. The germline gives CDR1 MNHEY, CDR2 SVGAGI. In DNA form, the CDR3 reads TGTGCCAGCAGTTACGGGGGGACTCAGCCCCAGCATTTT. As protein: CASSYGGTQPQHF.

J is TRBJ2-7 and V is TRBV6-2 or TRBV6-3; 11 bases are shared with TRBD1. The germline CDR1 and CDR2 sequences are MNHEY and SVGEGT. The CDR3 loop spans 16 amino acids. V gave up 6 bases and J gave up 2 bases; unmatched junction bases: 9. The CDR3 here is CASRRKPGQGAYEQYF. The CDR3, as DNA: TGTGCCAGCAGACGCAAACCGGGACAGGGGGCCTACGAGCAGTACTTC.

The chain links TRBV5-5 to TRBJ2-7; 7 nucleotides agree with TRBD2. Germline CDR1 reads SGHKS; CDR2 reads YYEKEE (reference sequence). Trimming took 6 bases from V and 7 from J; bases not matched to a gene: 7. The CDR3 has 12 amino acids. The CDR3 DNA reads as TGTGCCAGCACCATCGGGGGGAATGAGCAGTACTTC. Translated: CASTIGGNEQYF.

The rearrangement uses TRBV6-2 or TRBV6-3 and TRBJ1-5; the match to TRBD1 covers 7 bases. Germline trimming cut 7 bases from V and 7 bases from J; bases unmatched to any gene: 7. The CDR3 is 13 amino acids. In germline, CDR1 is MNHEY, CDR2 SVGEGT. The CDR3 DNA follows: TGTGCCAGCAACCACAGGGGCTACCAGCCCCAGCATTTT. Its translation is CASNHRGYQPQHF.

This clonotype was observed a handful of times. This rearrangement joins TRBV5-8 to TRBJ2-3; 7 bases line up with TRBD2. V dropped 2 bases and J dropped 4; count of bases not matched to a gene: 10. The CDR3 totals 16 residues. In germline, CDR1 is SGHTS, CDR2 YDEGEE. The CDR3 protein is CASSFFQGGYSDTQYF. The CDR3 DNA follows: TGTGCCAGCAGCTTTTTCCAGGGAGGGTATTCAGATACGCAGTATTTT. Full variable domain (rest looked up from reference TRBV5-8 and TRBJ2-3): EAGVTQSPTHLIKTRGQQATLRCSPISGHTSVYWYQQALGLGLQFLLWYDEGEERNRGNFPPRFSGRQFPNYSSELNVNALELEDSALYLCASSFFQGGYSDTQYFGPGTRLTVL.

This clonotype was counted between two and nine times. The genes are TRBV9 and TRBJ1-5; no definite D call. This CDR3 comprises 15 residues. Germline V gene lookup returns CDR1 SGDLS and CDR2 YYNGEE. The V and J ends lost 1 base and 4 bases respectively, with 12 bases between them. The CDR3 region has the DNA TGTGCCAGCAGCGTAAACCCCACCCTGAATCAGCCCCAGCATTTT. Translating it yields CASSVNPTLNQPQHF.

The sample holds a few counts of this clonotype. CDR3 protein: CASRGLARETQYF. The CDR3 DNA is TGTGCCAGCAGGGGACTAGCCAGAGAGACCCAGTACTTC. V and J are TRBV5-6 and TRBJ2-5; 9 nucleotides match TRBD2. CDR3 length equals 13 residues. The J segment lost 4 bases and the V segment lost 5 bases, leaving 3 bases of the junction unmatched. The germline gives CDR1 SGHDT, CDR2 YYEEEE.

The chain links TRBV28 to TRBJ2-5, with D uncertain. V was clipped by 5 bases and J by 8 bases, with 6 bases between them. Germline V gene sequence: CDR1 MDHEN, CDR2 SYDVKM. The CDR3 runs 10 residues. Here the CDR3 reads CASSKLTQYF. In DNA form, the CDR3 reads TGTGCCAGCAGTAAGCTAACCCAGTACTTC.